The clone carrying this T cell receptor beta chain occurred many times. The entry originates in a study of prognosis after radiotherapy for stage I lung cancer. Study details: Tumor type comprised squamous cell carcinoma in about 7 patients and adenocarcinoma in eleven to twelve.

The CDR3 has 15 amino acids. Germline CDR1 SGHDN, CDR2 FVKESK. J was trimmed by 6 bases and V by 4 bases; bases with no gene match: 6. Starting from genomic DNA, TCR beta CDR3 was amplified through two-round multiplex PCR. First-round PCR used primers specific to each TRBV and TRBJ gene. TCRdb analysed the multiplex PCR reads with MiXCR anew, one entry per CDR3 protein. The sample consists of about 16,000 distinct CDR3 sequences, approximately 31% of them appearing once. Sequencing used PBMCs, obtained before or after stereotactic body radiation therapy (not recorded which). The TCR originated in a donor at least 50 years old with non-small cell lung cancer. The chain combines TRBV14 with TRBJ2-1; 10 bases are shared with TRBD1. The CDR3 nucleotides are TGTGCCAGCAGCCGAGCCAGGGACAGGGGCAATGAGCAGTTCTTC. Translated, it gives CASSRARDRGNEQFF. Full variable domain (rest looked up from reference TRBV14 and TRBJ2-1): EAGVTQFPSHSVIEKGQTVTLRCDPISGHDNLYWYRRVMGKEIKFLLHFVKESKQDESGMPNNRFLAERTGGTYSTLKVQPAELEDSGVYFCASSRARDRGNEQFFGPGTRLTVL.